This T cell receptor beta chain came from a study of T cell responses to AZD1222 COVID-19 vaccine. Whole-study results and caveats: Among vaccine-associated CD4 TCRs, coverage spanned spike, with dominance at 160-218 and 743-854. At baseline, just a handful of AZD1222 recipients tested seropositive. Most donors were white British, females outnumbered males, and clonal diversity was possibly underestimated.

Of note for this clone: Its antigen is not identified.

Between the trimmed V and J ends, which lost 3 bases and 6 bases, there was a span of 8 bases. This CDR3 spans 12 amino acids. Germline CDR1 KGHSH, CDR2 LQKENI. Assay: immunoSEQ multiplex PCR; the TCRdb copy retains only in-frame clones and omits some. The table shows 180,000 or so clones, with approximately 90% occurring only once. The source was peripheral blood, collected 28 days after the second dose of the MenACWY control vaccine. The source of this sequence is an adult who received the MenACWY meningococcal vaccine as a control. This chain uses TRBV18 with TRBJ1-2; D unresolved. The CDR3, as DNA: TGTGCCAGCTCACCTTGGAGGGATGGCTACACCTTC. This sequence encodes CASSPWRDGYTF.